This T cell receptor beta chain comes out of a study of T cell changes during pregnancy in multiple sclerosis. Produced via immunoSEQ multiplex PCR; TCRdb's table is partial and in-frame only. This repertoire shows 70,000 to 80,000 clones, just under 95% found once; its top ten account for roughly 1%. This sequence originates from a female donor with multiple sclerosis, enrolled in a pregnancy study. Sequenced material: peripheral blood, taken in the first trimester of pregnancy.

Here the CDR3 DNA reads TGTGCCAGCAGTTTATCGAGAACGTACGAGCAGTACTTC. Translating it yields CASSLSRTYEQYF. The chain is built from TRBV27 and TRBJ2-7, with D unresolved. The CDR3 runs 13 residues. CDR1 MNHEY and CDR2 SMNVEV come from the germline V gene (reference sequence). V was trimmed by 0 bases and J by 4 bases, leaving 7 bases between them.